These T cell receptor beta chains were read from a single sample in a study of response to subunit inactivated influenza vaccine. Each CDR3 protein gets one entry after TCRdb re-called the RT-PCR reads with MiXCR. Among 500,000 to 650,000 distinct CDR3 sequences listed, under 9% were seen once. The sequencing here drew on PBMCs from blood, taken less than 30 months after vaccination. Receptor source: a man aged 50-75 years who received an inactivated influenza vaccine. CDR3s include the opening cysteine and the closing phenylalanine or tryptophan. D genes are given only for firm matches. Clone size is not always given. Where it is, it says once, few, many or a class for expanded clones.

abundance: NA; v_gene: TRBV5-8; d_gene: NA; j_gene: TRBJ1-2; CDR3aa: CASSLPLFNYGYTF; CDR3nt: TGTGCCAGCAGCTTACCACTGTTTAACTATGGCTACACCTTC
abundance: many; v_gene: TRBV5-1; d_gene: NA; j_gene: TRBJ2-1; CDR3aa: CASSVGQREQFF; CDR3nt: TGCGCCAGCAGCGTCGGACAGCGGGAGCAGTTCTTC
abundance: many; v_gene: TRBV5-1; d_gene: NA; j_gene: TRBJ2-1; CDR3aa: CASSLSPNEQFF; CDR3nt: TGCGCCAGCAGCTTATCCCCTAATGAGCAGTTCTTC
abundance: many; v_gene: TRBV5-1; d_gene: NA; j_gene: TRBJ2-1; CDR3aa: CASSTGASYNEQFF; CDR3nt: TGCGCCAGCAGCACGGGAGCCTCCTACAATGAGCAGTTCTTC
abundance: many; v_gene: TRBV7-2; d_gene: TRBD1; j_gene: TRBJ1-5; CDR3aa: CASSLQGQFHQPQHF; CDR3nt: TGTGCCAGCAGCTTACAGGGACAGTTTCATCAGCCCCAGCATTTT
abundance: few; v_gene: TRBV6-5; d_gene: TRBD1; j_gene: TRBJ2-7; CDR3aa: CASSYSSGGPYEQYF; CDR3nt: TGTGCCAGCAGTTACTCATCAGGGGGACCCTACGAGCAGTACTTC
abundance: many; v_gene: TRBV7-2; d_gene: NA; j_gene: TRBJ1-4; CDR3aa: CASSLWGGANEKLFF; CDR3nt: TGTGCCAGCAGCTTATGGGGGGGGGCTAATGAAAAACTGTTTTTT
abundance: few; v_gene: TRBV7-9; d_gene: TRBD1; j_gene: TRBJ1-2; CDR3aa: CASTLGQGGGYTF; CDR3nt: TGTGCCAGCACTCTAGGACAGGGTGGGGGCTACACCTTC
abundance: many; v_gene: TRBV6-2/TRBV6-3; d_gene: TRBD2; j_gene: TRBJ2-1; CDR3aa: CASSYGTSGNNEQFF; CDR3nt: TGTGCCAGCAGTTACGGGACTAGCGGGAACAATGAGCAGTTCTTC
abundance: NA; v_gene: TRBV7-2; d_gene: NA; j_gene: TRBJ2-7; CDR3aa: CASSRPENDEQYF; CDR3nt: TGTGCCAGCAGCCGCCCAGAGAATGACGAGCAGTACTTC
abundance: few; v_gene: TRBV15; d_gene: NA; j_gene: TRBJ1-5; CDR3aa: CATSRRVGNNQPQHF; CDR3nt: TGTGCCACCAGCAGGAGGGTGGGCAACAATCAGCCCCAGCATTTT
abundance: NA; v_gene: TRBV5-1; d_gene: TRBD2; j_gene: TRBJ2-1; CDR3aa: CASSLELAGSYNEQFF; CDR3nt: TGCGCCAGCAGCTTGGAACTAGCGGGGTCCTACAATGAGCAGTTCTTC
abundance: NA; v_gene: TRBV11-2; d_gene: NA; j_gene: TRBJ2-7; CDR3aa: CASSLARDIYYEQYF; CDR3nt: TGTGCCAGCAGCTTAGCCCGGGACATCTACTACGAGCAGTACTTC
abundance: few; v_gene: TRBV4-1; d_gene: NA; j_gene: TRBJ1-2; CDR3aa: CASTLGSGNYGYTF; CDR3nt: TGCGCCAGCACCCTCGGGAGTGGGAACTATGGCTACACCTTC
abundance: few; v_gene: TRBV6-5; d_gene: TRBD1; j_gene: TRBJ2-7; CDR3aa: CASSYSIPGGKGSYEQYF; CDR3nt: TGTGCCAGCAGTTACTCGATTCCAGGGGGCAAAGGATCCTACGAGCAGTACTTC
abundance: few; v_gene: TRBV5-1; d_gene: TRBD1; j_gene: TRBJ2-3; CDR3aa: CASSSGTGGLDTQYF; CDR3nt: TGCGCCAGCAGCTCCGGGACAGGGGGGTTGGATACGCAGTATTTT
abundance: many; v_gene: TRBV4-2; d_gene: NA; j_gene: TRBJ2-1; CDR3aa: CASSQVQGGDNEQFF; CDR3nt: TGTGCCAGCAGCCAAGTCCAAGGGGGGGACAATGAGCAGTTCTTC
abundance: NA; v_gene: TRBV20-1; d_gene: NA; j_gene: TRBJ1-2; CDR3aa: CSARDGVGGGYTF; CDR3nt: TGCAGTGCTAGAGATGGGGTGGGGGGTGGCTACACCTTC
abundance: many; v_gene: TRBV29-1; d_gene: NA; j_gene: TRBJ1-5; CDR3aa: CSVAEGGNQPQHF; CDR3nt: TGCAGCGTTGCAGAGGGTGGCAATCAGCCCCAGCATTTT
abundance: NA; v_gene: TRBV6-2/TRBV6-3; d_gene: TRBD1; j_gene: TRBJ1-5; CDR3aa: CASSTRFRDRGLNQPQHF; CDR3nt: TGTGCCAGCAGTACGCGATTCCGGGACAGGGGATTAAATCAGCCCCAGCATTTT
abundance: few; v_gene: TRBV20-1; d_gene: TRBD2; j_gene: TRBJ2-5; CDR3aa: CSALGLAEPQETQYF; CDR3nt: TGCAGTGCGCTGGGACTAGCGGAACCCCAAGAGACCCAGTACTTC
abundance: NA; v_gene: TRBV4-3; d_gene: TRBD2; j_gene: TRBJ2-1; CDR3aa: CASSQDSAGGAYNEQFF; CDR3nt: TGCGCCAGCAGCCAAGATAGCGCGGGGGGGGCCTACAATGAGCAGTTCTTC
abundance: NA; v_gene: TRBV15; d_gene: TRBD1; j_gene: TRBJ2-1; CDR3aa: CATSSRQGISNEQFF; CDR3nt: TGTGCCACCAGCAGCAGACAGGGGATAAGTAATGAGCAGTTCTTC
abundance: few; v_gene: TRBV16; d_gene: NA; j_gene: TRBJ1-5; CDR3aa: CASSQSRDQPQHF; CDR3nt: TGTGCCAGCAGCCAATCGAGGGATCAGCCCCAGCATTTT
abundance: NA; v_gene: TRBV6-1; d_gene: NA; j_gene: TRBJ2-1; CDR3aa: CASSALGFREQFF; CDR3nt: TGTGCCAGCAGTGCCCTAGGATTTAGAGAGCAGTTCTTC
abundance: NA; v_gene: TRBV20-1; d_gene: NA; j_gene: TRBJ1-5; CDR3aa: CSAQVSNQPQHF; CDR3nt: TGCAGTGCCCAGGTTAGCAATCAGCCCCAGCATTTT
abundance: many; v_gene: TRBV5-1; d_gene: NA; j_gene: TRBJ2-3; CDR3aa: CASREGTVGGGYDTQYF; CDR3nt: TGCGCCAGCAGGGAAGGGACAGTCGGGGGCGGTTATGATACGCAGTATTTT
abundance: few; v_gene: TRBV12-3/TRBV12-4; d_gene: NA; j_gene: TRBJ2-2; CDR3aa: CASRKGRQRYGTGELFF; CDR3nt: TGTGCCAGCAGGAAGGGACGGCAGCGATATGGCACCGGGGAGCTGTTTTTT
abundance: many; v_gene: TRBV12-3/TRBV12-4; d_gene: NA; j_gene: TRBJ2-7; CDR3aa: CASSLSGASYEQYF; CDR3nt: TGTGCCAGCAGTTTATCAGGGGCGAGCTACGAGCAGTACTTC
abundance: many; v_gene: TRBV5-1; d_gene: NA; j_gene: TRBJ2-1; CDR3aa: CASSLRLSSYNEQFF; CDR3nt: TGCGCCAGCAGTCTAAGGTTATCCTCCTACAATGAGCAGTTCTTC
abundance: few; v_gene: TRBV6-4; d_gene: NA; j_gene: TRBJ1-1; CDR3aa: CASSDTGKVTEAFF; CDR3nt: TGTGCCAGCAGTGACACGGGGAAGGTCACTGAAGCTTTCTTT
abundance: NA; v_gene: TRBV5-8; d_gene: TRBD1; j_gene: TRBJ1-2; CDR3aa: CASSALAGTGYGYTF; CDR3nt: TGTGCCAGCAGCGCGCTCGCCGGGACAGGGTATGGCTACACCTTC
abundance: few; v_gene: TRBV7-3; d_gene: TRBD2; j_gene: TRBJ2-3; CDR3aa: CASSSSGTYTDTQYF; CDR3nt: TGTGCCAGCAGCTCTAGCGGGACCTACACAGATACGCAGTATTTT
abundance: NA; v_gene: TRBV7-2; d_gene: NA; j_gene: TRBJ2-7; CDR3aa: CASTPRGGSYEQYF; CDR3nt: TGTGCCAGCACCCCCAGGGGGGGGTCCTACGAGCAGTACTTC